The 10 T cell receptor beta chains given below trace back to one sample, sequenced in a study of cytomegalovirus exposure and HLA in healthy donors. Primers for the PCR totalled 60 Vbeta and 13 Jbeta. Repertoires were generated with immunoSEQ multiplex PCR, while TCRdb's copy carries only in-frame clones and drops some. The sample contains over 90,000 clones, 55% to 80% of which appear only once. The sequencing input was PBMCs. The receptors come from a man in his forties in good health and CMV-seronegative.

In DNA, the CDR3 is TGTGCCAGCAGTTTACCGGGACAGTGGGACTATGGCTACACCTTC. Translating gives CASSLPGQWDYGYTF. V is TRBV28 and J is TRBJ1-2, with 7 bases identical to TRBD1. CDR3 length equals 15 residues. Trimming cost V 2 bases and J 3 bases; bases outside gene matches: 6. In germline, CDR1 is MDHEN, CDR2 SYDVKM.

The V and J genes are TRBV14 and TRBJ2-7, with D perhaps TRBD1 (6 bases). The CDR3 loop spans 12 amino acids. The V gene's germline CDR1 is SGHDN and CDR2 FVKESK. Trimming took 6 bases from V and 3 from J, leaving 9 bases between them. CDR3 amino acids: CASRARGYEQYF. The CDR3 DNA reads as TGTGCCAGCAGGGCCAGGGGCTACGAGCAGTACTTC.

This clone has at least ten counts. This sequence joins TRBV6-1 and TRBJ2-7; unclear D gene. V lost 0 bases, J lost 1 base, and 10 bases lay in between. CDR1 and CDR2 (germline): MNHNS, SASEGT. The CDR3 contains 15 residues. DNA of the CDR3: TGTGCCAGCAGTGAAGCGGGTTGGGCGTCCTACGAGCAGTACTTC. This sequence encodes CASSEAGWASYEQYF.

The DNA for the CDR3 is TGTGCCAGCAGTGAAGCGCTTCAAGCGGGGGGCGGGGAGACCCAGTACTTC. Translated: CASSEALQAGGGETQYF. The V call is TRBV2, the J call TRBJ2-5; TRBD2 matches at 9 bases. The CDR3 extends over 17 amino acids. Germline V gives CDR1 SNHLY, CDR2 FYNNEI. With V trimmed by 0 bases and J by 5 bases, 10 bases remained unmatched.

This chain joins TRBV11-2 and TRBJ2-7; a possible D gene is TRBD1 (5 bases). This CDR3 spans 13 amino acids. Trimming took off 0 bases at V and 5 bases at J, with 8 bases between the two ends. Germline lookup yields CDR1 SGHAT and CDR2 FQNNGV. The chain's CDR3 is CASSLDQGDEQYF. The CDR3 DNA is TGTGCCAGCAGCTTAGATCAAGGGGACGAGCAGTACTTC.

The V and J genes are TRBV7-9 and TRBJ1-5, with D hard to call. The V gene lost 7 bases and the J gene lost 2 bases, with 12 bases spanning the gap. The CDR3 covers 14 residues. CDR1 is SEHNR and CDR2 is FQNEAQ in the germline V gene (reference sequence). In nucleotides, the CDR3 is TGTGCCAGCACCACAATTGCTGGCAATCAGCCCCAGCATTTT. It yields the protein CASTTIAGNQPQHF. The full variable domain, completed using reference TRBV7-9 and TRBJ1-5, is DTGVSQNPRHKITKRGQNVTFRCDPISEHNRLYWYRQTLGQGPEFLTYFQNEAQLEKSRLLSDRFSAERPKGSFSTLEIQRTEQGDSAMYLCASTTIAGNQPQHFGDGTRLSIL.

V and J are TRBV9 and TRBJ2-5, with 10 bases that match TRBD2. The DNA end lines up better with TRBJ2-7; the J call may be wrong. The CDR3 length is 14 residues. Germline V gene data show CDR1 as SGDLS and CDR2 as YYNGEE. The CDR3 DNA reads TGTGCCAGCAGCGAGGAGCGGGGGGGCCCCGAGCAGTACTTC. Translated: CASSEERGGPEQYF.

This chain uses TRBV6-1 with TRBJ2-7, with D tentatively TRBD1 (5 bases). In germline, CDR1 is MNHNS, CDR2 SASEGT. CDR3 length: 14 residues. Trimming shortened V by 7 bases and J by 4 bases, and 17 bases separated the two germline ends. The CDR3 here is CASKPPQGRYEQYF. For the CDR3, the DNA is TGTGCCAGCAAACCGCCCCAGGGTAGGTACGAGCAGTACTTC.

The chain uses TRBV11-2 and TRBJ2-7; D is ambiguous. This CDR3 is built from 11 residues. The germline V gene encodes CDR1 SGHAT and CDR2 FQNNGV. The ends were cut back, 4 bases at V and 3 bases at J, with 4 bases in the middle. The chain's CDR3 is CASSSHYEQYF. The CDR3 region has the DNA TGTGCCAGCAGCTCACACTACGAGCAGTACTTC.

This chain links TRBV6-1 with TRBJ2-2, with 7 bases lining up with TRBD1. V dropped 4 bases and J dropped 6; count of bases not matched to a gene: 8. CDR3 length: 15 residues. Looked up from germline, CDR1 is MNHNS and CDR2 is SASEGT. Here the CDR3 reads CASSGRGFSAGELFF. The CDR3 DNA reads TGTGCCAGCAGTGGCAGGGGGTTTAGCGCCGGGGAGCTGTTTTTT.